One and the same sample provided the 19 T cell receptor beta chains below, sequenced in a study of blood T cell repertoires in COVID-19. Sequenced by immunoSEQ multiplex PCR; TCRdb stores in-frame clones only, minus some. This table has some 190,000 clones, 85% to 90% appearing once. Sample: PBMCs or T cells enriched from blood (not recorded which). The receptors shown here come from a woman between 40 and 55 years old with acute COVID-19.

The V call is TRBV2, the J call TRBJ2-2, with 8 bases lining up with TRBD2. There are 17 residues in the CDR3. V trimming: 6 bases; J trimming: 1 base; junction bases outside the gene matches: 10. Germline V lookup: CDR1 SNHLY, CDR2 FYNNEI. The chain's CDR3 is CASRVKTGGLNTGELFF. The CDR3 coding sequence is TGTGCCAGCAGGGTCAAGACGGGGGGGCTGAACACCGGGGAGCTGTTTTTT.

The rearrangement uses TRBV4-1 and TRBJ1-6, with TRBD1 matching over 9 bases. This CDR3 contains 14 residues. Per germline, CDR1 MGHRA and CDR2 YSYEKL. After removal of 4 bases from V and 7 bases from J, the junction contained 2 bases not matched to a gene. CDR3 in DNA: TGCGCCAGCAGCCTAGGACAGGGGAATTCACCCCTCCACTTT. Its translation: CASSLGQGNSPLHF.

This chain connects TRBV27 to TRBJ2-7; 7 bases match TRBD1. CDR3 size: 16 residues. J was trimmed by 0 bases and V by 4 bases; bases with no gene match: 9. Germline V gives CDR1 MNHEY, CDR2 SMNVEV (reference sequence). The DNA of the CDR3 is TGTGCCAGCAGTTATGACTCCGACAGGGTCTCCTACGAGCAGTACTTC. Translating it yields CASSYDSDRVSYEQYF.

CDR3 sequence: CASSLASGGANGEQFF. CDR3 nucleotides: TGTGCCAGCAGCTTAGCTAGCGGGGGGGCCAACGGGGAGCAGTTCTTC. The rearrangement links TRBV11-2 to TRBJ2-1, with 12 bases identical to TRBD2. The V gene's germline CDR1 is SGHAT and CDR2 FQNNGV. This CDR3 has 16 residues. J lost 10 bases, V lost 1 base, and 8 bases had no gene match.

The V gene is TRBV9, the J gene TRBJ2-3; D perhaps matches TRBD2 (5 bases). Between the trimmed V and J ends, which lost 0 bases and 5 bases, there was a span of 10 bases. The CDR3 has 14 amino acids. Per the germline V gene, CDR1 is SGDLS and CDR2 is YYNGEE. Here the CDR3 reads CASSVAGRGDTQYF. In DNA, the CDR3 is TGTGCCAGCAGCGTAGCGGGTCGGGGAGATACGCAGTATTTT.

This CDR3 is CASTPGQRTETQYF. CDR3 bases: TGCGCCAGCACCCCGGGACAGCGGACGGAGACCCAGTACTTC. The rearrangement links TRBV5-1 to TRBJ2-5; TRBD1 matches 7 bases. V lost 6 bases, J lost 5 bases, and 10 bases stayed unmatched. Looked up from germline, CDR1 is SGHRS and CDR2 is YFSETQ. The CDR3 covers 14 residues.

The CDR3 DNA follows: TGTGCCAGCTCACCGGGGGACATATCCAATGAGCAGTTCTTC. Amino acid sequence: CASSPGDISNEQFF. The chain employs TRBV18 and TRBJ2-1; D may be TRBD1 (6 bases). From germline, CDR1 is KGHSH and CDR2 LQKENI. CDR3 length: 14 amino acids. The ends were cut back, 3 bases at V and 6 bases at J, with 12 bases in the middle.

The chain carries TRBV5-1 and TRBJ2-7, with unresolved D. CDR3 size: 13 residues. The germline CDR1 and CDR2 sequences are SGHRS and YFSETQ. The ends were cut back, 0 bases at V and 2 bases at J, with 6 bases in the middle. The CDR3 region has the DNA TGCGCCAGCAGCTTGGACACCGCCTACGAGCAGTACTTC. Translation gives CASSLDTAYEQYF.

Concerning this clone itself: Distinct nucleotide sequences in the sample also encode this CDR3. CDR3 sequence reads: CASSLGGGLSYEQYF. The CDR3 DNA sequence: TGTGCCAGCAGCTTAGGAGGGGGCCTTTCCTACGAGCAGTACTTC. The V gene is TRBV7-9, the J gene TRBJ2-7, with TRBD1 matching 7 bases. The CDR3 extends over 15 amino acids. Germline V lookup: CDR1 SEHNR, CDR2 FQNEAQ (reference sequence). The V segment lost 1 base and the J segment 1 base; nucleotides outside the gene matches: 4. Based on the CDR3 plus reference TRBV7-9 and TRBJ2-7, the full variable domain is DTGVSQNPRHKITKRGQNVTFRCDPISEHNRLYWYRQTLGQGPEFLTYFQNEAQLEKSRLLSDRFSAERPKGSFSTLEIQRTEQGDSAMYLCASSLGGGLSYEQYFGPGTRLTVT.

The CDR3 region has the DNA TGTGCCAGCAGCTTAGATCTGGACTTTGCAGGGGGCGAACGAAAGACTGAAGCTTTCTTT. Its translation: CASSLDLDFAGGERKTEAFF. This sequence joins TRBV11-2 and TRBJ1-1; 8 bases are shared with TRBD1. CDR3 length: 20 amino acids. Germline trimming cut 0 bases from V and 5 bases from J; bases unmatched to any gene: 20. Germline V gives CDR1 SGHAT, CDR2 FQNNGV. The full variable domain, in which reference TRBV11-2 and TRBJ1-1 provide the parts outside the CDR3, is EAGVAQSPRYKIIEKRQSVAFWCNPISGHATLYWYQQILGQGPKLLIQFQNNGVVDDSQLPKDRFSAERLKGVDSTLKIQPAKLEDSAVYLCASSLDLDFAGGERKTEAFFGQGTRLTVV.

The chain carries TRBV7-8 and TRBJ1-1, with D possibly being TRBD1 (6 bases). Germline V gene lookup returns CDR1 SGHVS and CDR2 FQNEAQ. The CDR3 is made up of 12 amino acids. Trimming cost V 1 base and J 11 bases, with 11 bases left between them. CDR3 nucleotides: TGTGCCAGCAGCTTAGACGACAGGAGGGCTTTCTTT. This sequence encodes CASSLDDRRAFF.

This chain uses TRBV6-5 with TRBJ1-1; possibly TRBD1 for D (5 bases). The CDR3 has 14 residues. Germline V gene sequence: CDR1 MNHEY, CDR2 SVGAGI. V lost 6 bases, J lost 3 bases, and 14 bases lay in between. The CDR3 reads CASRPPGGYTEAFF. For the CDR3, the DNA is TGTGCCAGCAGGCCCCCGGGGGGGTACACTGAAGCTTTCTTT.

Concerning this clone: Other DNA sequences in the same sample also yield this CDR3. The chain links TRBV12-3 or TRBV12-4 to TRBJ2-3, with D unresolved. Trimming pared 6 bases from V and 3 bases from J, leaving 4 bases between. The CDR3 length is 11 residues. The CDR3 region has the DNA TGTGCCAGCAGCCTAACAGATACGCAGTATTTT. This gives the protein CASSLTDTQYF.

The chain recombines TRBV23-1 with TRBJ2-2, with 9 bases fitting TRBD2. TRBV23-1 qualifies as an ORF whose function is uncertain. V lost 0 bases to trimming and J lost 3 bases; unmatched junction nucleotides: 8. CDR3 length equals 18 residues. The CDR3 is CASSQSSGGCWDTGELFF. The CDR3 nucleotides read TGCGCCAGCAGTCAATCGAGCGGGGGGTGTTGGGACACCGGGGAGCTGTTTTTT.

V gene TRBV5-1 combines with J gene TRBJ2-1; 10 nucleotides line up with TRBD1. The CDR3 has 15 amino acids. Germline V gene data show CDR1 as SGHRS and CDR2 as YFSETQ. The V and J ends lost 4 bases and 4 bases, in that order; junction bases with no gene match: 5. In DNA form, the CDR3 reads TGCGCCAGCAGCATGGGACAGGGGCAATACAATGAGCAGTTCTTC. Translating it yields CASSMGQGQYNEQFF.

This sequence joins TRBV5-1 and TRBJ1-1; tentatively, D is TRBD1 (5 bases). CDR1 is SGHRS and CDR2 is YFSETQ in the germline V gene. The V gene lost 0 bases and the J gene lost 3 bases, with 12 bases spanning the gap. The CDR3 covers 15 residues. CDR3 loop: CASSLVQGRDTEAFF. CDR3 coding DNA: TGCGCCAGCAGCTTGGTTCAGGGCCGGGACACTGAAGCTTTCTTT.

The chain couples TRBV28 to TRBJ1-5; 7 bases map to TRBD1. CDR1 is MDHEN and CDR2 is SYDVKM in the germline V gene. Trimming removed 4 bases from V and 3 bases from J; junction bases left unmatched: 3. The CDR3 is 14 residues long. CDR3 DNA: TGTGCCAGCAGTTCCACAGGGGCCAATCAGCCCCAGCATTTT. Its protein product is CASSSTGANQPQHF.

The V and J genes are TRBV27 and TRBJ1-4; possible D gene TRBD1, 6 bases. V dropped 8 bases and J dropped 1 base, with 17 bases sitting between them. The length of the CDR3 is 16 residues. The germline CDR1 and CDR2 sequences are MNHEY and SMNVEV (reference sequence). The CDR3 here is CASSSRGGGTNEKLFF. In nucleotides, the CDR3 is TGTGCCAGCTCTTCGAGGGGAGGGGGAACTAATGAAAAACTGTTTTTT.

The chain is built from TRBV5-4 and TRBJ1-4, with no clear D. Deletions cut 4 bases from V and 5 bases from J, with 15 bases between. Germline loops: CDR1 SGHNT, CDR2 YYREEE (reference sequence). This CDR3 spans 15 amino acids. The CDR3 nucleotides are TGTGCCAGCAGCAATTACCTAAGCGCGAATGAAAAACTGTTTTTT. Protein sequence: CASSNYLSANEKLFF.